The entry below gives a single TCR beta chain sequence along with its context. The data originate from a study of blood T cell repertoires in COVID-19. In the authors' methods: Reference gene primers were amplified, and this amplification served to estimate nucleated cell counts. The assay was immunoSEQ multiplex PCR, and TCRdb's table has in-frame clones only and misses some. V, J and clone size are those of that table, while D and trimming were read from the DNA. The repertoire includes approximately 200,000 clones, about 83% of them detected once, and approximately 7% sits in the top ten. CDR1 is GTSNPN and CDR2 is SVGIG in the germline V gene (reference sequence). Trimming at V came to 2 bases and at J to 5 bases, leaving 6 bases not matched to a gene. The CDR3 has 14 residues.

This TCR derives from a woman aged 45-65 years with acute or convalescent COVID-19. The V call is TRBV30, the J call TRBJ2-7, with 10 bases that match TRBD2. Sequencing was done on a sample of peripheral blood. CDR3 sequence: CAWSPGLAFDEQYF. The CDR3 bases are TGTGCCTGGAGTCCGGGACTAGCGTTCGACGAGCAGTACTTC.